This T cell receptor beta chain was captured by sequencing in a study of T cell responses to AZD1222 COVID-19 vaccine. CDR1 is MGHRA and CDR2 is YSYEKL in the germline V gene. The CDR3 covers 16 residues. V was shortened by 0 bases and J by 4 bases, with 14 bases between the two germline ends. Only in-frame clones appear in the TCRdb table, and some are missing; sequencing was by immunoSEQ multiplex PCR. The sample comprises more than 100,000 clones, approximately 85% of which are singletons, and more than 7.5% rests with the top ten. The sequenced sample was peripheral blood, obtained 28 days after the second dose of the MenACWY control vaccine. This chain links TRBV4-1 with TRBJ2-3; possibly TRBD1 for D (6 bases). The source of this sequence is an adult who received the MenACWY meningococcal vaccine as a control. As DNA, the CDR3 is TGCGCCAGCAGCCAAGATCGTTACAGGGAGTCAGATACGCAGTATTTT. This gives the protein CASSQDRYRESDTQYF.